This section outlines one TCR beta chain sequence together with its context. The data were taken from a study of blood T cell repertoires in COVID-19. Study-wide context: COVID-19 samples from acute and convalescent phases originated in the United States, Italy and Spain. Nucleic acid was either cDNA or gDNA, and it came from T cells, B-cell-depleted T cells, or PBMCs.

There are 15 residues in the CDR3. Trimming took 0 bases from V and 7 from J, leaving 13 bases between them. Germline CDR1 SGHTA, CDR2 FQGNSA. In the original processing: For nucleated cells, counts were estimated from reference gene primer amplification. Profiled with immunoSEQ multiplex PCR; TCRdb holds only in-frame clones, not every one. V, J and clone size are those of that table, while D and trimming were read from the DNA. The data contain over 90,000 clones, approximately 88% of them singletons. The receptor comes from a human donor in a cohort sampled during active COVID-19. This sequence joins TRBV7-2 and TRBJ1-5, with a weak D call TRBD1 (5 bases). Sequencing used peripheral blood. CDR3 region: CASSLATPGKQPQHF. CDR3 nucleotide sequence: TGTGCCAGCAGCTTAGCGACGCCAGGGAAACAGCCCCAGCATTTT. Drawing the rest from reference TRBV7-2 and TRBJ1-5, the complete variable domain is GAGVSQSPSNKVTEKGKDVELRCDPISGHTALYWYRQSLGQGLEFLIYFQGNSAPDKSGLPSDRFSAERTGGSVSTLTIQRTQQEDSAVYLCASSLATPGKQPQHFGDGTRLSIL.